One and the same sample provided the 10 T cell receptor beta chains below, sequenced in a study of glioma-infiltrating T cells. The iRepertoire nested amplicon-rescue multiplex PCR amplified TCR alpha and beta CDR3s from RNA. In TCRdb, the multiplex PCR reads were re-called with MiXCR into one record per CDR3 protein. The sample lists about 140,000 distinct CDR3 sequences, 39% occurring once. Material for sequencing was glioma tissue, nonneoplastic brain tissue, or PBMCs (not recorded which). These receptors were obtained from a human donor with low-grade glioma or glioblastoma, undergoing nonglioma brain surgery, or in good health (not recorded which).

The chain joins TRBV7-2 to TRBJ2-1, with D perhaps matching TRBD2 (5 bases). Germline CDR1 is SGHTA and CDR2 is FQGNSA. V gave up 4 bases and J gave up 7 bases, with 11 bases separating them. This CDR3 has 13 residues. The CDR3 nucleotides are TGTGCCAGCAGCTCATTAGCGACAAATGAGCAGTTCTTC. Amino acids: CASSSLATNEQFF.

This clonotype was seen more than once but under ten times. This rearrangement joins TRBV20-1 to TRBJ2-7; 12 bases line up with TRBD2. The length of the CDR3 is 14 residues. From germline, CDR1 is DFQATT and CDR2 SNEGSKA (reference sequence). This chain's CDR3 is CSTVSTSGSDEQYF. CDR3 in DNA: TGCAGCACTGTCTCGACTAGCGGGAGCGACGAGCAGTACTTC.

A note on this clonotype: A much larger clonotype is one base distant, so this may be a read error. The chain is built from TRBV6-5 and TRBJ1-1; TRBD1 might be the D (6 bases). The CDR3 extends over 13 amino acids. Germline V gene sequence: CDR1 MNHEY, CDR2 SVGAGI. This chain's CDR3 is CAGRTTGTTEAFF. For the CDR3, the DNA is TGTGCCGGCAGAACGACAGGAACCACTGAAGCTTTCTTT.

V usage is TRBV6-1 and J usage is TRBJ2-5; D might be TRBD1 or TRBD2, each matching 5 bases. The V and J ends lost 10 bases and 4 bases respectively, with 10 bases between them. The CDR3 extends over 11 amino acids. From germline, CDR1 is MNHNS and CDR2 SASEGT. The CDR3 loop reads CATRGAETQYF. CDR3 in DNA: TGTGCCACCCGAGGGGCAGAGACCCAGTACTTC.

The chain recombines TRBV4-1 with TRBJ2-7, with TRBD1 matching 11 bases. This CDR3 has 15 amino acids. Losses at the gene ends were 3 bases for V and 6 bases for J; bases not matched to a gene: 7. The V gene's germline CDR1 is MGHRA and CDR2 YSYEKL. The CDR3 DNA is TGCGCCAGCAGCCAGACCTTAGGGACAGGGGGCGAGCAGTACTTC. Translation: CASSQTLGTGGEQYF.

This clonotype was counted only a few times. The chain carries TRBV6-1 and TRBJ2-3, with no clear D. Looked up from germline, CDR1 is MNHNS and CDR2 is SASEGT. The CDR3 contains 14 residues. Between the trimmed V and J ends, which lost 6 bases and 4 bases, there was a span of 14 bases. For the CDR3, the DNA is TGTGCCAGCAGCTCCACCCTATGGGCAGATACGCAGTATTTT. This sequence encodes CASSSTLWADTQYF.

This clonotype appeared a few times. The J gene is TRBJ1-4, the V gene TRBV6-1; no clear D gene. The CDR3 contains 14 residues. V lost 5 bases to trimming and J lost 5 bases, with 12 bases between them. The germline V gene encodes CDR1 MNHNS and CDR2 SASEGT. The CDR3 DNA is TGTGCCAGCAGTTTCCGGGCCGGCAATGAAAAACTGTTTTTT. Its translation is CASSFRAGNEKLFF.

This clonotype was found many times. The rearrangement links TRBV20-1 to TRBJ1-2, with D perhaps TRBD1 (5 bases). The CDR3 length is 12 residues. Trimming removed 6 bases from V and 7 bases from J, with 15 bases in between. CDR1 is DFQATT, CDR2 SNEGSKA, per germline (reference sequence). CDR3 region: CSAPRGRAGYTF. CDR3 coding DNA: TGCAGTGCCCCCCGGGGCAGGGCTGGCTACACCTTC.

This clonotype was detected many times. The chain has TRBV20-1 and TRBJ2-5; no definite D call. Trimming shortened V by 4 bases and J by 7 bases, and 7 bases separated the two germline ends. The CDR3 length is 10 residues. Looked up from germline, CDR1 is DFQATT and CDR2 is SNEGSKA (reference sequence). The DNA for the CDR3 is TGCAGTGCTATGCTGGTGACCCAGTACTTC. This translates into CSAMLVTQYF.

This clonotype was seen more than once but under ten times. The chain combines TRBV3-1 with TRBJ1-2, with no clear D. Germline V gives CDR1 LGHDT, CDR2 YNNKEL (reference sequence). Trimming took off 0 bases at V and 4 bases at J, with 9 bases between the two ends. The CDR3 runs 14 residues. CDR3 nucleotides: TGTGCCAGCAGCCAAGAGGGCAGAACCTATGGCTACACCTTC. It specifies CASSQEGRTYGYTF.